The 31 T cell receptor beta chains below come from one sample, sequenced in a study of CD8+ T cells in alopecia areata. Reverse transcription of extracted RNA yielded cDNA, which provided the sequencing template. Generated by immunoSEQ multiplex PCR, the TCRdb table keeps only in-frame clones and is missing some. Found here are around 200,000 clones, around 63% of them singletons; the top ten hold 1.5% to 2%. The sample was CD4+ T cells sorted from blood, taken at week 0. These TCRs come from a human donor with alopecia areata.

This clone was detected a few times. The chain joins TRBV30 to TRBJ2-3; no reliable D call. Trimming removed 0 bases from V and 10 bases from J, with 11 bases in between. The V gene's germline CDR1 is GTSNPN and CDR2 SVGIG (reference sequence). This CDR3 contains 12 residues. The CDR3 here is CAWSVLATAQYF. DNA of the CDR3: TGTGCCTGGAGTGTACTTGCGACGGCGCAGTATTTT.

The chain has TRBV4-3 and TRBJ1-2, with D maybe TRBD1 (6 bases). This CDR3 has 13 amino acids. Germline V gives CDR1 LGHNA, CDR2 YSLEER. The V and J ends lost 2 bases and 8 bases respectively, with 12 bases between them. CDR3 nucleotides: TGCGCCAGCAGCCAACAACAGGGTAGCGGCTACACCTTC. As protein: CASSQQQGSGYTF.

This clone was observed a few times. The rearrangement uses TRBV5-1 and TRBJ1-2; weak D call: TRBD1 (5 bases). CDR1 and CDR2 (germline): SGHRS, YFSETQ. Between the trimmed V and J ends, which lost 4 bases and 6 bases, there was a span of 13 bases. The length of the CDR3 is 13 residues. The CDR3 coding sequence is TGCGCCAGCAGCCCCGGGACGGCTGATGGCTACACCTTC. It codes for CASSPGTADGYTF.

In its sample, this clone was seen a few times. The CDR3: CAWTEMYGYTF. The CDR3, as DNA: TGTGCCTGGACGGAAATGTATGGCTACACCTTC. The rearrangement uses TRBV30 and TRBJ1-2, with D uncertain. The CDR3 loop spans 11 amino acids. Germline V gene lookup returns CDR1 GTSNPN and CDR2 SVGIG (reference sequence). Trimming removed 4 bases from V and 5 bases from J, with 8 bases in between.

This chain uses TRBV29-1 with TRBJ1-1, with 7 bases that match TRBD1. Trimming cost V 4 bases and J 4 bases; bases outside gene matches: 9. This CDR3 is 14 amino acids long. Per the germline V gene, CDR1 is SQVTM and CDR2 is ANQGSEA. The chain's CDR3 is CSVGIFSGGTEAFF. In DNA form, the CDR3 reads TGCAGCGTTGGGATTTTTTCAGGGGGCACTGAAGCTTTCTTT.

This chain joins TRBV6-1 and TRBJ2-7, with D possibly TRBD2 on 7 matching bases. The V end was cut by 6 bases, the J end by 3 bases, with 15 bases between. The CDR3 is 14 residues long. Germline loops: CDR1 MNHNS, CDR2 SASEGT. DNA for the CDR3: TGTGCCAGCAGCCTAAACAGGGAGGGCTACGAGCAGTACTTC. As protein: CASSLNREGYEQYF.

The rearrangement joins TRBV4-3 to TRBJ2-1, with D hard to call. The CDR3 has 14 residues. V was clipped by 2 bases and J by 9 bases, with 14 bases between them. Germline V gene sequence: CDR1 LGHNA, CDR2 YSLEER. Here the CDR3 reads CASSQKFWEAEQFF. CDR3 nucleotide sequence: TGCGCCAGCAGCCAAAAGTTCTGGGAAGCTGAGCAGTTCTTC.

The rearrangement joins TRBV10-3 to TRBJ2-5; D unresolved. This CDR3 has 13 amino acids. Per germline, CDR1 ENHRY and CDR2 SYGVKD. V gave up 4 bases and J gave up 2 bases, with 8 bases separating them. Written as DNA, the CDR3 is TGTGCCATCAGTGTGGCTCGACAAGAGACCCAGTACTTC. Translated: CAISVARQETQYF.

V and J are TRBV19 and TRBJ1-5; 12 positions agree with TRBD1. J lost 6 bases, V lost 6 bases, and 6 bases had no gene match. The CDR3 spans 15 residues. Germline loops: CDR1 LNHDA, CDR2 SQIVND (reference sequence). In DNA form, the CDR3 reads TGTGCCAGTAGGTCCGGGACAGGGGGCGGTCAGCCCCAGCATTTT. Amino acids: CASRSGTGGGQPQHF.

The V call is TRBV10-3, the J call TRBJ1-2; D unclear. The germline V and J ends were trimmed by 2 bases and 8 bases, with 15 bases remaining between them. This CDR3 has 14 amino acids. From germline, CDR1 is ENHRY and CDR2 SYGVKD. The CDR3 protein is CAISEPDPPQGYTF. Written as DNA, the CDR3 is TGTGCCATCAGTGAGCCCGATCCTCCTCAGGGCTACACCTTC.

The sample holds a few counts of this clone. V and J are TRBV4-1 and TRBJ2-7; the D gene is possibly TRBD1 (5 bases). Germline assignment: CDR1 MGHRA and CDR2 YSYEKL. V was pared by 6 bases and J by 2 bases, with 11 bases between. CDR3 length: 13 amino acids. The CDR3 sequence: CASSLDSPYEQYF. For the CDR3, the DNA is TGCGCCAGCAGTCTCGACAGCCCCTACGAGCAGTACTTC.

The rearrangement joins TRBV5-1 to TRBJ2-3; unclear D gene. Germline assignment: CDR1 SGHRS and CDR2 YFSETQ. This CDR3 has 16 residues. V lost 0 bases to trimming and J lost 4 bases, with 15 bases between them. The CDR3 reads CASSLGYRSEPDTQYF. DNA for the CDR3: TGCGCCAGCAGCTTGGGGTATAGGTCGGAGCCAGATACGCAGTATTTT.

This clone was seen a handful of times. The chain links TRBV7-9 to TRBJ2-3, with 8 bases lining up with TRBD2. Trimming removed 4 bases from V and 4 bases from J; junction bases left unmatched: 7. CDR3 length: 15 residues. The V gene's germline CDR1 is SEHNR and CDR2 FQNEAQ (reference sequence). The CDR3 loop is CASSSSGLVPDTQYF. The CDR3 bases are TGTGCCAGCAGCTCCTCGGGACTAGTGCCAGATACGCAGTATTTT. The whole variable domain, filled in from reference TRBV7-9 and TRBJ2-3, reads DTGVSQNPRHKITKRGQNVTFRCDPISEHNRLYWYRQTLGQGPEFLTYFQNEAQLEKSRLLSDRFSAERPKGSFSTLEIQRTEQGDSAMYLCASSSSGLVPDTQYFGPGTRLTVL.

The chain links TRBV25-1 to TRBJ2-5; D possibly uses TRBD1 or TRBD2 (6 bases each). This CDR3 has 12 residues. Per the germline V gene, CDR1 is MGHDK and CDR2 is SYGVNS. V lost 8 bases to trimming and J lost 4 bases, with 11 bases between them. The CDR3 nucleotides read TGTGCCAGCGGGGGGCGACGAGAGACCCAGTACTTC. Encoded protein: CASGGRRETQYF.

This clone was detected a few times. V usage is TRBV4-1 and J usage is TRBJ2-2; D ambiguous. Per germline, CDR1 MGHRA and CDR2 YSYEKL. The CDR3 loop spans 14 amino acids. V lost 5 bases to trimming and J lost 7 bases, with 14 bases between them. In nucleotides, the CDR3 is TGCGCCAGCAGCTTTCGGACGGTCCGCGGGGAGCTGTTTTTT. Residues: CASSFRTVRGELFF.

The rearrangement links TRBV5-6 to TRBJ1-2; D remains ambiguous. V gave up 5 bases and J gave up 6 bases, with 20 bases separating them. This CDR3 region has 15 residues. Germline V CDR1 and CDR2: SGHDT, YYEEEE. CDR3: CASSRPGKGSHGYTF. The CDR3 DNA is TGTGCCAGCAGTCGTCCTGGGAAGGGCTCACATGGCTACACCTTC.

The chain joins TRBV7-8 to TRBJ2-5; 7 nucleotides agree with TRBD1. CDR1 and CDR2 (germline): SGHVS, FQNEAQ. This CDR3 has 15 amino acids. V trimming: 1 base; J trimming: 7 bases; junction bases outside the gene matches: 9. The CDR3 loop is CASSLDLEGAGTQYF. Written as DNA, the CDR3 is TGTGCCAGCAGCTTAGACCTTGAGGGGGCTGGGACCCAGTACTTC.

The V and J genes are TRBV4-3 and TRBJ2-7; 10 nucleotides align to TRBD1. V was pared by 5 bases and J by 2 bases, with 3 bases of the junction left unmatched. Looked up from germline, CDR1 is LGHNA and CDR2 is YSLEER. The CDR3 runs to 14 residues. The DNA for the CDR3 is TGCGCCAGCAGCAGGACAGGGGGGGCCTACGAGCAGTACTTC. Its protein is CASSRTGGAYEQYF.

V is TRBV27 and J is TRBJ2-2; unclear D gene. This CDR3 is 13 amino acids long. CDR1 and CDR2 (germline): MNHEY, SMNVEV (reference sequence). Trimming shortened V by 5 bases and J by 6 bases, and 10 bases separated the two germline ends. The CDR3 DNA reads TGTGCCAGCAGTGCCCTTCTGGCCGGGGAGCTGTTTTTT. Encoded protein: CASSALLAGELFF.

This clone occurred a few times. For the CDR3, the DNA is TGTGCCAGCAGTTATGGCAGGGGTTCTCCCTACGAGCAGTACTTC. Translating gives CASSYGRGSPYEQYF. The J gene is TRBJ2-7, the V gene TRBV6-5; D possibly corresponds to TRBD1 (6 bases). Trimming removed 3 bases at V and 2 bases at J, with 14 bases between. The length of the CDR3 is 15 residues. The germline CDR1 and CDR2 sequences are MNHEY and SVGAGI.

CDR3 region: CASRDYSEPQHF. For the CDR3, the DNA is TGTGCCAGCAGGGACTACTCAGAGCCCCAGCATTTT. This chain links TRBV2 with TRBJ1-5, with unresolved D. The CDR3 runs to 12 residues. Per germline, CDR1 SNHLY and CDR2 FYNNEI. The V end was cut by 6 bases, the J end by 8 bases, with 11 bases between.

V usage is TRBV29-1 and J usage is TRBJ2-7; D is uncertain. V was shortened by 5 bases and J by 6 bases, with 14 bases between the two germline ends. The CDR3 runs 12 residues. Looked up from germline, CDR1 is SQVTM and CDR2 is ANQGSEA. CDR3 amino acids: CSVTTQWVEQYF. For the CDR3, the DNA is TGCAGCGTTACGACCCAATGGGTCGAGCAGTACTTC.

This sequence joins TRBV27 and TRBJ1-2; possibly TRBD1 for D (5 bases). The V gene's germline CDR1 is MNHEY and CDR2 SMNVEV (reference sequence). Trimming removed 6 bases at V and 1 base at J, with 15 bases between. The CDR3 spans 15 residues. CDR3 protein: CASSKDSPDNYGYTF. As DNA, the CDR3 is TGTGCCAGCAGCAAAGACAGCCCCGATAACTATGGCTACACCTTC.

The chain couples TRBV25-1 to TRBJ2-3; a possible D gene is TRBD2 (5 bases). The CDR3 totals 13 residues. V was shortened by 3 bases and J by 3 bases, with 7 bases between the two germline ends. CDR1 and CDR2 from the germline V gene are MGHDK and SYGVNS. The CDR3 DNA reads as TGTGCCAGCAGTGAGCGAGGGACAGATACGCAGTATTTT. Its protein is CASSERGTDTQYF.

This clone was seen only a few times. CDR3 residues: CASSDFETQYF. The CDR3 nucleotides are TGTGCCAGCAGTGATTTTGAGACCCAGTACTTC. The rearrangement links TRBV27 to TRBJ2-5; D remains ambiguous. The CDR3 is 11 amino acids. Germline CDR1 and CDR2: MNHEY and SMNVEV (reference sequence). V lost 5 bases, J lost 5 bases, and 6 bases lay in between.

The chain recombines TRBV5-1 with TRBJ2-6; the D is unclear. Germline CDR1 is SGHRS and CDR2 is YFSETQ. This CDR3 is built from 15 residues. Trimming removed 5 bases at V and 0 bases at J, with 9 bases between. This CDR3 reads CASRSTHSGANVLTF. The CDR3 region has the DNA TGCGCCAGCAGGTCCACGCACTCTGGGGCCAACGTCCTGACTTTC.

Comment on this clone: This specimen includes other DNA sequences encoding the same CDR3. The V call is TRBV29-1, the J call TRBJ1-2; D not certain. V lost 3 bases and J lost 0, with 5 bases in between. Germline CDR1 SQVTM, CDR2 ANQGSEA. The CDR3 runs 12 residues. CDR3 sequence (DNA): TGCAGCGTTGAGGGGACTAACTATGGCTACACCTTC. Translating gives CSVEGTNYGYTF.

The rearrangement joins TRBV10-3 to TRBJ1-5, with a possible D match to TRBD1 (5 bases). Germline V gene data show CDR1 as ENHRY and CDR2 as SYGVKD. The CDR3 covers 15 residues. Trimming removed 4 bases at V and 1 base at J, with 11 bases between. The CDR3: CAISAGGVSNQPQHF. In DNA form, the CDR3 reads TGTGCCATCAGTGCTGGGGGGGTGAGCAATCAGCCCCAGCATTTT.

There are a few counts of this clone. The V and J genes are TRBV5-6 and TRBJ2-1, with D perhaps being TRBD1 or TRBD2 (6 bases each). Per the germline V gene, CDR1 is SGHDT and CDR2 is YYEEEE. Trimming removed 0 bases from V and 4 bases from J, with 11 bases in between. The CDR3 is 15 residues long. Here the CDR3 DNA reads TGTGCCAGCAGCTTGGAGGGGGGTACATACAATGAGCAGTTCTTC. Translated, it gives CASSLEGGTYNEQFF.

V usage is TRBV6-5 and J usage is TRBJ2-2, with a tentative D call TRBD2 (5 bases). V shed 6 bases and J shed 0 bases, with 11 bases lying between them. The CDR3 length is 15 residues. Germline V gene data show CDR1 as MNHEY and CDR2 as SVGAGI. The CDR3 region is CASRMSGANTGELFF. For the CDR3, the DNA is TGTGCCAGCAGGATGAGCGGTGCGAACACCGGGGAGCTGTTTTTT.

V is TRBV29-1 and J is TRBJ2-5, with 9 bases fitting TRBD1. The germline V gene encodes CDR1 SQVTM and CDR2 ANQGSEA. This CDR3 region has 15 residues. V lost 1 base, J lost 2 bases, and 5 bases stayed unmatched. CDR3 loop: CSVEVGTGRQETQYF. The CDR3 DNA follows: TGCAGCGTTGAAGTAGGGACAGGGCGACAAGAGACCCAGTACTTC.